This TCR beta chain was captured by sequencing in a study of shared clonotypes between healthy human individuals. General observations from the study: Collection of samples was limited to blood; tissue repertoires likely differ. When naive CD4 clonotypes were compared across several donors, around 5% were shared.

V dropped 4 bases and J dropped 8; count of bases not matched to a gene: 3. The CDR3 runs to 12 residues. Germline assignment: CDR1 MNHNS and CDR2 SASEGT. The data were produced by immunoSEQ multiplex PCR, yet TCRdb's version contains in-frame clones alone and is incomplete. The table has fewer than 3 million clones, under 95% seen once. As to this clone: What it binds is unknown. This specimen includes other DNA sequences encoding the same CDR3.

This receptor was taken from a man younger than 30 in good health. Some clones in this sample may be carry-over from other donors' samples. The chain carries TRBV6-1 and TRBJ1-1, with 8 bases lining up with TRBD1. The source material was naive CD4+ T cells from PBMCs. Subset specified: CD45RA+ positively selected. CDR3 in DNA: TGTGCCAGCAGTGTAGGACAGGGAGAAGCTTTCTTT. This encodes CASSVGQGEAFF.